This T cell receptor (beta chain) was observed in a study of T cell responses to AZD1222 COVID-19 vaccine. Study results and caveats: Breadth and depth of Spike-specific TCRs rose after two AZD1222 doses. Only a handful of individuals given AZD1222 were seropositive at baseline. The donor cohort was predominantly white British with a female majority, and clonal diversity may have been underestimated. Nearly half of unique spike-specific TCRs reportedly avoided B.1.351 and B.1.1.7 mutated regions.

Clones were sequenced by immunoSEQ multiplex PCR, and TCRdb holds only the in-frame ones, with some missing. Among 150,000 to 200,000 clones listed, about 90% were seen once. Comment on this clone: Its antigen is undetermined.

With 8 bases clipped from V and 5 bases from J, the junction kept 8 bases outside the gene matches. Germline CDR1 LNHDA, CDR2 SQIVND (reference sequence). CDR3 length equals 14 residues. The TCR originated in an adult in good health. The genes are TRBV19 and TRBJ2-1; 8 bases fit TRBD2. The material sequenced was peripheral blood, taken on day 0 of MenACWY control vaccination. The CDR3 DNA reads as TGTGCCAGTGGCAGCGGGGGAATAAACAATGAGCAGTTCTTC. It encodes CASGSGGINNEQFF.